The next 24 T cell receptor beta chains were all read from a single sample in a study of blood T cell repertoires in COVID-19. This table comes from immunoSEQ multiplex PCR, and its TCRdb copy is limited to in-frame clones, with some not included. The data show hundreds of thousands of clones, roughly nine tenths seen once. The sequenced sample was peripheral blood. All receptors come from a man aged 18 to 29 with active or convalescent COVID-19.

The rearrangement links TRBV24-1 to TRBJ2-2; 7 nucleotides line up with TRBD1. The trim removed 4 bases at V and 0 bases at J, leaving 4 bases unmatched. This CDR3 spans 16 amino acids. CDR1 and CDR2 (germline): KGHDR, SFDVKD. CDR3 sequence: CATSDLTGPNTGELFF. DNA for the CDR3: TGTGCCACCAGTGACCTGACAGGGCCGAACACCGGGGAGCTGTTTTTT.

This clone was observed a single time. The chain recombines TRBV7-2 with TRBJ1-2; tentatively, D is TRBD1 (6 bases). The CDR3 has 14 residues. Germline V lookup: CDR1 SGHTA, CDR2 FQGNSA. Trimming pared 5 bases from V and 7 bases from J, leaving 17 bases between. The DNA for the CDR3 is TGTGCCAGCAGCATCACCATCGGGGGGGCTGGCTACACCTTC. It translates to CASSITIGGAGYTF.

This chain uses TRBV28 with TRBJ1-2; 9 positions match TRBD1. The trim removed 5 bases at V and 8 bases at J, leaving 6 bases unmatched. The germline V gene encodes CDR1 MDHEN and CDR2 SYDVKM. The CDR3 runs 13 residues. The CDR3 is CASSDRQGGGYTF. The CDR3 bases are TGTGCCAGCAGTGATAGACAGGGGGGCGGCTACACCTTC.

The sample holds a few counts of this clone. The chain has TRBV18 and TRBJ1-5; D is unclear. Germline loops: CDR1 KGHSH, CDR2 LQKENI. Trimming removed 5 bases at V and 5 bases at J, with 10 bases between. The CDR3 covers 13 residues. Here the CDR3 DNA reads TGTGCCAGCTCAGAGGGCGAGCATCAGCCCCAGCATTTT. The encoded protein is CASSEGEHQPQHF.

The rearrangement joins TRBV7-9 to TRBJ1-4; D not certain. CDR3 length equals 16 residues. The V end lost 6 bases, the J end lost 4 bases, and 18 bases lay between the germline ends. CDR1 is SEHNR and CDR2 is FQNEAQ in the germline V gene (reference sequence). Written as DNA, the CDR3 is TGTGCCAGCAGTCCCCCTCCCGGGATGCATAATGAAAAACTGTTTTTT. Its protein is CASSPPPGMHNEKLFF.

The chain recombines TRBV19 with TRBJ1-1; D is unresolved. Trimming shortened V by 2 bases and J by 4 bases, and 5 bases separated the two germline ends. Germline V lookup: CDR1 LNHDA, CDR2 SQIVND (reference sequence). The CDR3 extends over 12 amino acids. This chain's CDR3 is CASSIPGTEAFF. The CDR3 DNA reads TGTGCCAGTAGTATACCCGGCACTGAAGCTTTCTTT. The full variable domain, completed using reference TRBV19 and TRBJ1-1, is DGGITQSPKYLFRKEGQNVTLSCEQNLNHDAMYWYRQDPGQGLRLIYYSQIVNDFQKGDIAEGYSVSREKKESFPLTVTSAQKNPTAFYLCASSIPGTEAFFGQGTRLTVV.

The gene calls are TRBV7-9 and TRBJ2-3, with D uncertain. The germline CDR1 and CDR2 sequences are SEHNR and FQNEAQ (reference sequence). The CDR3 length is 15 residues. Deletions cut 1 base from V and 2 bases from J, with 10 bases between. The CDR3 nucleotides are TGTGCCAGCAGCTTAGTGGTTGCGTACACAGATACGCAGTATTTT. Its translation: CASSLVVAYTDTQYF.

The rearrangement uses TRBV14 and TRBJ2-1, with D hard to call. V lost 1 base to trimming and J lost 3 bases, with 4 bases between them. CDR3 size: 13 residues. Germline-derived CDR1 and CDR2 are SGHDN and FVKESK. The CDR3: CASSQVYYNEQFF. CDR3 nucleotides: TGTGCCAGCAGCCAAGTTTACTACAATGAGCAGTTCTTC.

The chain links TRBV27 to TRBJ2-2; 7 bases line up with TRBD1. In germline, CDR1 is MNHEY, CDR2 SMNVEV (reference sequence). This CDR3 comprises 17 residues. The V gene end was trimmed by 0 bases and the J gene end by 5 bases; junction bases not matched to a gene: 9. CDR3 loop: CASSLSMTGRVTGELFF. CDR3 in DNA: TGTGCCAGCAGTTTATCGATGACAGGGCGAGTGACCGGGGAGCTGTTTTTT.

The genes are TRBV28 and TRBJ2-7; 13 nucleotides align to TRBD2. After removal of 6 bases from V and 5 bases from J, the junction contained 4 bases not matched to a gene. CDR3 length: 14 amino acids. CDR1 is MDHEN, CDR2 SYDVKM, per germline. The CDR3 nucleotides read TGTGCCAGCAGCTGGACTAGCGGGAGTAACGAGCAGTACTTC. Translated, it gives CASSWTSGSNEQYF.

The chain recombines TRBV7-9 with TRBJ2-1, with 11 nucleotides matching TRBD2. CDR1 and CDR2 from the germline V gene are SEHNR and FQNEAQ (reference sequence). Trimming cost V 4 bases and J 9 bases; bases outside gene matches: 11. The CDR3 runs 16 residues. As DNA, the CDR3 is TGTGCCAGCAGCTGCGAGGCACTAGCGGGAGTGTGTGAGCAGTTCTTC. Translated: CASSCEALAGVCEQFF.

This clone turned up a few times. The chain is built from TRBV7-2 and TRBJ1-5; perhaps TRBD1 as D (6 bases). The germline gives CDR1 SGHTA, CDR2 FQGNSA. The V end was cut by 5 bases, the J end by 7 bases, with 12 bases between. This CDR3 region has 13 residues. The CDR3 reads CASSTWGGQPQHF. The CDR3 bases are TGTGCCAGCAGCACGTGGGGGGGCCAGCCCCAGCATTTT.

This chain connects TRBV11-3 to TRBJ2-3, with unresolved D. CDR1 is SGHNT and CDR2 is YENEEA in the germline V gene. Trimming left V 5 bases short and J 6 bases short, with 12 bases between. The CDR3 is 13 amino acids. The CDR3 protein is CASSKASSDTQYF. The CDR3 region has the DNA TGTGCCAGCAGCAAAGCCTCTAGTGATACGCAGTATTTT.

This clone was counted a few times. The gene calls are TRBV2 and TRBJ2-5; no clear D gene. The CDR3 extends over 13 amino acids. The germline V gene has CDR1 SNHLY and CDR2 FYNNEI. V lost 5 bases and J lost 0, with 7 bases in between. The CDR3 DNA reads as TGTGCCAGCAGTTTCGAGTACCAAGAGACCCAGTACTTC. Its protein is CASSFEYQETQYF.

The chain employs TRBV7-2 and TRBJ1-5; weak D call: TRBD1 (6 bases). CDR3 length: 15 amino acids. With 5 bases removed from V and 5 bases from J, the gap between germline ends came to 16 bases. Germline CDR1 SGHTA, CDR2 FQGNSA. CDR3 in amino acids: CASSTTQGPHQPQHF. The CDR3, as DNA: TGTGCCAGCAGCACCACACAGGGACCCCATCAGCCCCAGCATTTT. The full variable domain, rest sourced from reference TRBV7-2 and TRBJ1-5, is GAGVSQSPSNKVTEKGKDVELRCDPISGHTALYWYRQSLGQGLEFLIYFQGNSAPDKSGLPSDRFSAERTGGSVSTLTIQRTQQEDSAVYLCASSTTQGPHQPQHFGDGTRLSIL.

The chain combines TRBV12-3 or TRBV12-4 with TRBJ1-5; no clear D. The CDR3 covers 12 residues. Trimming shortened V by 6 bases and J by 10 bases, and 13 bases separated the two germline ends. The CDR3 nucleotides are TGTGCCAGCAGCCCCCCCCGGTCCCCCCAGCATTTT. Protein sequence: CASSPPRSPQHF.

This clone was seen only once. The chain has TRBV5-1 and TRBJ2-5, with 10 nucleotides matching TRBD2. Germline V lookup: CDR1 SGHRS, CDR2 YFSETQ. CDR3 length: 17 amino acids. The junction had 9 bases not matched to a gene; V was cut back by 3 bases and J by 1 base. CDR3 nucleotides: TGCGCCAGCAGCTCCCGGTGGAGCGGGGGGGTCCAAGAGACCCAGTACTTC. Translation gives CASSSRWSGGVQETQYF.

J is TRBJ1-3 and V is TRBV4-3; 8 bases agree with TRBD1. The ends lost 2 bases at V and 5 bases at J; junction bases unmatched: 5. CDR3 length: 15 residues. CDR1 is LGHNA, CDR2 YSLEER, per germline. The CDR3 reads CASSQSAGGRNTIYF. Here the CDR3 DNA reads TGCGCCAGCAGCCAATCGGCAGGGGGCAGAAACACCATATATTTT.

The chain recombines TRBV10-2 with TRBJ1-1; D might be TRBD1 (5 bases). CDR3 length: 14 residues. The V and J ends lost 1 base and 1 base respectively, with 7 bases between them. CDR1 and CDR2 from the germline V gene are WSHSY and SAAADI. The CDR3: CASSEFTGNTEAFF. CDR3 DNA sequence: TGCGCCAGCAGTGAGTTTACAGGGAACACTGAAGCTTTCTTT.

V and J are TRBV7-9 and TRBJ2-2; 7 bases fit TRBD2. Germline V CDR1 and CDR2: SEHNR, FQNEAQ (reference sequence). This CDR3 has 15 amino acids. V lost 8 bases and J lost 6; bases outside the gene matches: 12. Written as DNA, the CDR3 is TGTGCCAGCCCGTCCCCGGGAGGTTCCCCCGGGGAGCTGTTTTTT. This codes for CASPSPGGSPGELFF.

V is TRBV10-2 and J is TRBJ1-3; maybe TRBD1 (5 bases). The CDR3 contains 13 residues. The V end lost 5 bases, the J end lost 4 bases, and 9 bases lay between the germline ends. CDR1 WSHSY and CDR2 SAAADI come from the germline V gene. The CDR3 DNA sequence: TGCGCCAGCAGTCCAGGGCGCGGAAACACCATATATTTT. Its protein is CASSPGRGNTIYF.

V usage is TRBV15 and J usage is TRBJ1-1; D gene ambiguous. V was shortened by 0 bases and J by 6 bases, with 14 bases between the two germline ends. The length of the CDR3 is 15 residues. Germline V gene lookup returns CDR1 LNHNV and CDR2 YYDKDF (reference sequence). CDR3: CATSREKQAWAEAFF. CDR3 nucleotides: TGTGCCACCAGCAGAGAAAAGCAGGCCTGGGCTGAAGCTTTCTTT.

The chain combines TRBV6-4 with TRBJ2-7; 9 bases line up with TRBD2. The CDR3 length is 15 residues. V trimming: 6 bases; J trimming: 1 base; junction bases outside the gene matches: 7. Germline lookup yields CDR1 MRHNA and CDR2 SNTAGT. CDR3 loop: CASSEVAGESYEQYF. DNA of the CDR3: TGTGCCAGCAGCGAAGTAGCGGGAGAATCCTACGAGCAGTACTTC.

This clone was detected only a few times. The CDR3 loop is CASRGDLNYGYTF. The CDR3 coding sequence is TGTGCCAGCAGAGGGGATCTGAACTATGGCTACACCTTC. The V and J genes are TRBV2 and TRBJ1-2; TRBD1 is a possible D gene (5 bases). Trimming cost V 6 bases and J 2 bases, with 10 bases left between them. This CDR3 spans 13 amino acids. CDR1 is SNHLY, CDR2 FYNNEI, per germline.